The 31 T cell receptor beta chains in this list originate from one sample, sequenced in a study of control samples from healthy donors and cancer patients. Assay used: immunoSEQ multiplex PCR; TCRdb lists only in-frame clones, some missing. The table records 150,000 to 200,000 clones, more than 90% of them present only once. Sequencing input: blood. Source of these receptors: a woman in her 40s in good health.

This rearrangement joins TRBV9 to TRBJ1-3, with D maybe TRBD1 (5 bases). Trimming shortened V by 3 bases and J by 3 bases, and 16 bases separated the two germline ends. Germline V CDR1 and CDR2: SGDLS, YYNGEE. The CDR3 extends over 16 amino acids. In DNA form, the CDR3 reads TGTGCCAGCAGCGCGACGACAGTGCCAAATGGAAACACCATATATTTT. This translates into CASSATTVPNGNTIYF.

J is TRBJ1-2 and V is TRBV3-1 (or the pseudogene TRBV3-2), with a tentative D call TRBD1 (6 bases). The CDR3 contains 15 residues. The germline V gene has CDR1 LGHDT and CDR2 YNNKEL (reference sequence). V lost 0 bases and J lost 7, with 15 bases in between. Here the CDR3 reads CASSQERTGRGGYTF. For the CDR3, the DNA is TGTGCCAGCAGCCAAGAAAGAACAGGGCGGGGTGGCTACACCTTC.

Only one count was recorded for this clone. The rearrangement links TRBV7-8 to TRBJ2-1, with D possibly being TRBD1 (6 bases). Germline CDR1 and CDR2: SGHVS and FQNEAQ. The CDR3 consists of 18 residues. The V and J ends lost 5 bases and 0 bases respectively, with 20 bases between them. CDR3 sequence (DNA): TGTGCCAGCAGCAACCAGGGGATTTTACCCTCCTCCTACAATGAGCAGTTCTTC. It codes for CASSNQGILPSSYNEQFF.

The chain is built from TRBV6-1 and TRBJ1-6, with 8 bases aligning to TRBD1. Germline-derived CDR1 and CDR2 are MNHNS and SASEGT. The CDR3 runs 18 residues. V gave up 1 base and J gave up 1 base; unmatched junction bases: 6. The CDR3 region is CASSEGQGSGSYNSPLHF. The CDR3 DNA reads TGTGCCAGCAGTGAAGGACAGGGGAGTGGATCCTATAATTCACCCCTCCACTTT.

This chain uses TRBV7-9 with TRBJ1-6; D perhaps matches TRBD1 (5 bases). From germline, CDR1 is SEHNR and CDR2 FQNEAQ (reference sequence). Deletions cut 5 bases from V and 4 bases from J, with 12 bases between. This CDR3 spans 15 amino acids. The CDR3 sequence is CASSPPGGYNSPLHF. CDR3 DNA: TGTGCCAGCAGCCCACCGGGGGGATATAATTCACCCCTCCACTTT.

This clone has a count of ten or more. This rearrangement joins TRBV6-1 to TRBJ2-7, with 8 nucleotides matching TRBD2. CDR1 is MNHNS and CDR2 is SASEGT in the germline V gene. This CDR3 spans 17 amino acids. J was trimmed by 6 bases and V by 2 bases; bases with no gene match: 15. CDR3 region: CASSEPRYVSGGSEQYF. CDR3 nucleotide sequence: TGTGCCAGCAGTGAACCTCGGTATGTAAGCGGGGGCAGCGAGCAGTACTTC.

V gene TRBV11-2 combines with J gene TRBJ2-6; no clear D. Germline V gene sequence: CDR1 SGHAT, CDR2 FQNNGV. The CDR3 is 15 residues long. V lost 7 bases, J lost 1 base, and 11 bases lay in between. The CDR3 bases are TGTGCCAGCATCGCACCGGAGTCTGGGGCCAACGTCCTGACTTTC. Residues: CASIAPESGANVLTF.

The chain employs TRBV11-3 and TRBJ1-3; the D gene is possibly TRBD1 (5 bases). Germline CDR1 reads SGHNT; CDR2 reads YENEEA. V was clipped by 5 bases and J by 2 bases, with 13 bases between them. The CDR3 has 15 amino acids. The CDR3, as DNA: TGTGCCAGCAGCCCGGGCGGGGGAACTGGAAACACCATATATTTT. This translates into CASSPGGGTGNTIYF.

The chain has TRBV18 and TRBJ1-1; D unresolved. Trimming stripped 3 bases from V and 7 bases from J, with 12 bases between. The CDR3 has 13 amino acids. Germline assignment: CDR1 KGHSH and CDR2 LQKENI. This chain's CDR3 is CASSPSGWSEAFF. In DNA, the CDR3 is TGTGCCAGCTCACCCTCGGGGTGGAGTGAAGCTTTCTTT.

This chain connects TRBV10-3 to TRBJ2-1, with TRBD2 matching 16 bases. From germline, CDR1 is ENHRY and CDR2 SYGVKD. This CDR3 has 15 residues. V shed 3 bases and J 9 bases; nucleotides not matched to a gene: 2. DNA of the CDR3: TGTGCCATCAGTGAAGGGACTAGCGGGGGGGGTGAGCAGTTCTTC. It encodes CAISEGTSGGGEQFF.

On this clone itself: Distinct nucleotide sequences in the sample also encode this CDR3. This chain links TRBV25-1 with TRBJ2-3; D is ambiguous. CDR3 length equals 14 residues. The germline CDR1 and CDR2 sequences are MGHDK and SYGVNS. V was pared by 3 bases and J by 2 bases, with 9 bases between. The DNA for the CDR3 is TGTGCCAGCAGTGAGTACAGTCTCACAGATACGCAGTATTTT. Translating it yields CASSEYSLTDTQYF.

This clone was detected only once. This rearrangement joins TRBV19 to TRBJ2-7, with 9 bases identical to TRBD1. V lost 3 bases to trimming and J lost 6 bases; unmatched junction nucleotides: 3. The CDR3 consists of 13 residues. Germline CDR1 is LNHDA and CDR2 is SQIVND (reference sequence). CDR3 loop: CASSMGQGAEQYF. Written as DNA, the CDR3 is TGTGCCAGTAGTATGGGACAGGGAGCCGAGCAGTACTTC. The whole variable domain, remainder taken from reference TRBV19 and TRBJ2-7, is DGGITQSPKYLFRKEGQNVTLSCEQNLNHDAMYWYRQDPGQGLRLIYYSQIVNDFQKGDIAEGYSVSREKKESFPLTVTSAQKNPTAFYLCASSMGQGAEQYFGPGTRLTVT.

The chain's CDR3 is CASSVATGGQSLTDTQYF. The CDR3 coding sequence is TGTGCCAGCAGCGTAGCTACGGGGGGGCAATCTTTAACAGATACGCAGTATTTT. The chain couples TRBV9 to TRBJ2-3; 8 bases are a match to TRBD2. The CDR3 runs to 18 residues. Germline assignment: CDR1 SGDLS and CDR2 YYNGEE. V shed 0 bases and J 3 bases; nucleotides not matched to a gene: 12.

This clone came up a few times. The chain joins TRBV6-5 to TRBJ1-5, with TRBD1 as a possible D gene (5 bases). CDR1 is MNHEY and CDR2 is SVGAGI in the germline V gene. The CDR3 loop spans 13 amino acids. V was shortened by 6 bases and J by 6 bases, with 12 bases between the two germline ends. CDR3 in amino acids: CASRLGRGQPQHF. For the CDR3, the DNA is TGTGCCAGCAGACTTGGGAGGGGTCAGCCCCAGCATTTT.

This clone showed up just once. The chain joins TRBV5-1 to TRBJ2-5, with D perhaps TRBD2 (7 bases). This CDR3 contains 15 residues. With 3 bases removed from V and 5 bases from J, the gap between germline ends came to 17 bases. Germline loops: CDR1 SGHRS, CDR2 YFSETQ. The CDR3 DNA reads TGCGCCAGCAGCTGGGGGGGCCTATCGGGGGAGACCCAGTACTTC. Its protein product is CASSWGGLSGETQYF.

The CDR3 protein is CATSRDLQERQPQHF. CDR3 sequence (DNA): TGTGCCACCAGCAGAGATCTTCAGGAGCGGCAGCCCCAGCATTTT. The V and J genes are TRBV15 and TRBJ1-5; D unresolved. V lost 0 bases, J lost 7 bases, and 13 bases lay in between. The germline gives CDR1 LNHNV, CDR2 YYDKDF (reference sequence). This CDR3 has 15 residues.

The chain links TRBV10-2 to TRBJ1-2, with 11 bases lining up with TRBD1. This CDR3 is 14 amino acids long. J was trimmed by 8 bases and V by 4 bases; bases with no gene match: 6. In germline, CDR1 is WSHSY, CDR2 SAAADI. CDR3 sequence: CASSGGQGARGYTF. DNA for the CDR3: TGCGCCAGCAGTGGTGGACAGGGGGCGCGGGGCTACACCTTC.

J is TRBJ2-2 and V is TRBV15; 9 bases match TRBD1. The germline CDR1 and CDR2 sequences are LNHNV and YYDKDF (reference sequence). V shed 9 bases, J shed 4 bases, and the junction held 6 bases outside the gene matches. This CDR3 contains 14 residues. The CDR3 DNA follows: TGTGCCACGAGGGACAGGGACTTCACCGGGGAGCTGTTTTTT. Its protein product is CATRDRDFTGELFF.

The CDR3, as DNA: TGTGCCACACAGGAGGGCAATCAGCCCCAGCATTTT. Its translation is CATQEGNQPQHF. The chain employs TRBV10-3 and TRBJ1-5; D might be TRBD1 (5 bases). The CDR3 extends over 12 amino acids. In germline, CDR1 is ENHRY, CDR2 SYGVKD. Trimming removed 10 bases from V and 2 bases from J, with 9 bases in between.

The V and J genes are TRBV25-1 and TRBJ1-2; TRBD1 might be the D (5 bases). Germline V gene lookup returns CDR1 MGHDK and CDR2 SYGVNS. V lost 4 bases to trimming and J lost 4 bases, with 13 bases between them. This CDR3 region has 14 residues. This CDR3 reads CASSGGGPPYGYTF. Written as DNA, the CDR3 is TGTGCCAGCAGTGGGGGGGGACCGCCCTATGGCTACACCTTC.

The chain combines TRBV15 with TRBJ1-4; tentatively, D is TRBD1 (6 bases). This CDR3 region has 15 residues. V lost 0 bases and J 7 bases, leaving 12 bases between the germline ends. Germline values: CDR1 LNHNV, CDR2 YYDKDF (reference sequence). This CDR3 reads CATSRERGMSEKLFF. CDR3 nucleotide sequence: TGTGCCACCAGCAGAGAGAGGGGGATGAGTGAAAAACTGTTTTTT.

In nucleotides, the CDR3 is TGTGCCAGCTCACCACGGTCAGAGGATGGCTACACCTTC. This translates into CASSPRSEDGYTF. The chain employs TRBV18 and TRBJ1-2; D not certain. Trimming removed 1 base from V and 6 bases from J, with 9 bases in between. Germline V lookup: CDR1 KGHSH, CDR2 LQKENI. The CDR3 loop spans 13 amino acids. Supplemented by reference TRBV18 and TRBJ1-2, the full variable domain reads NAGVMQNPRHLVRRRGQEARLRCSPMKGHSHVYWYRQLPEEGLKFMVYLQKENIIDESGMPKERFSAEFPKEGPSILRIQQVVRGDSAAYFCASSPRSEDGYTFGSGTRLTVV.

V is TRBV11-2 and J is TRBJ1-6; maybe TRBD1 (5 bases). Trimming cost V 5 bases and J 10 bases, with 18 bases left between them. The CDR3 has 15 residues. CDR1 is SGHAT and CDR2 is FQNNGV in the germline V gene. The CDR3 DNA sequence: TGTGCCAGCAGCCCTACGTGGGGACCAGACTCACCCCTCCACTTT. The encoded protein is CASSPTWGPDSPLHF.

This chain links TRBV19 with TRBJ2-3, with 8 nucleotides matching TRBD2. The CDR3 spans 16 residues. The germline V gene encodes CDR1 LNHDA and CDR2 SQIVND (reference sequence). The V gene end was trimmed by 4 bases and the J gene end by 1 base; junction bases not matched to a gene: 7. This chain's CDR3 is CASSTSLTSGTDTQYF. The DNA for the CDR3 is TGTGCCAGTAGTACCAGCCTGACTAGCGGCACAGATACGCAGTATTTT.

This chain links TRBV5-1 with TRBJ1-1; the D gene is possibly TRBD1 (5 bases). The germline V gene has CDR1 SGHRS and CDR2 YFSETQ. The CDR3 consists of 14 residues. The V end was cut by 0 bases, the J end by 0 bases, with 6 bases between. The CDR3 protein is CASSLEGMNTEAFF. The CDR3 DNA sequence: TGCGCCAGCAGCTTGGAGGGGATGAACACTGAAGCTTTCTTT.

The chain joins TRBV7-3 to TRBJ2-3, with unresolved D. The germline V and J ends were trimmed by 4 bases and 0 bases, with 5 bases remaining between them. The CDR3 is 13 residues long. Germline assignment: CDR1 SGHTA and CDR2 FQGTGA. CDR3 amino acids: CASSYSSTDTQYF. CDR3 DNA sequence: TGTGCCAGCAGCTATTCTAGCACAGATACGCAGTATTTT.

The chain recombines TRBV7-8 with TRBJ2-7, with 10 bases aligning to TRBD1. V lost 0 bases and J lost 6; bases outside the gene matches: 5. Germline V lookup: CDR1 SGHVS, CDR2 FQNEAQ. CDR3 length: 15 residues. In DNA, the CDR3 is TGTGCCAGCAGCTTAGCGGGGGACAGGGGACCCGAGCAGTACTTC. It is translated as CASSLAGDRGPEQYF.

The CDR3 reads CASSDRGAANEKLFF. The CDR3 DNA reads as TGTGCCAGCAGTGATAGGGGGGCGGCTAATGAAAAACTGTTTTTT. The rearrangement joins TRBV6-1 to TRBJ1-4; tentative D call: TRBD1 (6 bases). This CDR3 is 15 amino acids long. In germline, CDR1 is MNHNS, CDR2 SASEGT. The ends were cut back, 3 bases at V and 3 bases at J, with 11 bases in the middle.

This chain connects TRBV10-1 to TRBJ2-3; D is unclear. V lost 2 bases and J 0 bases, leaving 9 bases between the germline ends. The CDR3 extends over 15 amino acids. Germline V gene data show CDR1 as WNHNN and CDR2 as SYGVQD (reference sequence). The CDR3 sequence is CASSETATSTDTQYF. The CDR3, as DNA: TGCGCCAGCAGTGAGACGGCGACTAGCACAGATACGCAGTATTTT.

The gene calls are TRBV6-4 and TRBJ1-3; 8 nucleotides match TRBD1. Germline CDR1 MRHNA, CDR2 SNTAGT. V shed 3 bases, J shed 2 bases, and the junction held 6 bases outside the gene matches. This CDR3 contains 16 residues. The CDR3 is CASSELRTGPGNTIYF. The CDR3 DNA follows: TGTGCCAGCAGTGAATTGAGGACAGGGCCTGGAAACACCATATATTTT.

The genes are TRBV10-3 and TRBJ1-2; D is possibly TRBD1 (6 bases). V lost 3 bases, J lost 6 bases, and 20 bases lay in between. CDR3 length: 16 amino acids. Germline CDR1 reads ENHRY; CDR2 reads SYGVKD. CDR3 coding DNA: TGTGCCATCAGTGATCGAGGGGGGGGGCCTCAGAATGGCTACACCTTC. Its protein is CAISDRGGGPQNGYTF.